The 28 T cell receptor beta chains reported below all come from one sample, sequenced in a study of cytomegalovirus exposure and HLA in healthy donors. The PCR ran on 60 Vbeta and 13 Jbeta primers. Using immunoSEQ multiplex PCR, the repertoire was profiled, and TCRdb retains in-frame clones only, with some absent. The sample records over 120,000 clones, roughly 82% being singletons. What was sequenced was PBMCs. All receptors come from a man in his thirties or forties in good health and CMV-seronegative.

This clone turned up a few times. The chain joins TRBV7-9 to TRBJ1-1; D remains unclear. Germline loops: CDR1 SEHNR, CDR2 FQNEAQ (reference sequence). The CDR3 totals 12 residues. V was trimmed by 5 bases and J by 4 bases, leaving 8 bases between them. The CDR3 protein is CASSRDSTEAFF. CDR3 DNA: TGTGCCAGCAGCCGAGATTCCACTGAAGCTTTCTTT.

The V call is TRBV5-1, the J call TRBJ2-7; 8 bases match TRBD1. CDR1 and CDR2 from the germline V gene are SGHRS and YFSETQ. Trimming took 4 bases from V and 2 from J; bases not matched to a gene: 14. The CDR3 spans 17 residues. The CDR3 region is CASSLGPRTGTTYEQYF. The CDR3 region has the DNA TGCGCCAGCAGCCTAGGCCCCCGGACAGGGACGACCTACGAGCAGTACTTC.

A word on this clone: One junction end disagrees with the germline gene, perhaps due to a read error. This chain connects TRBV15 to TRBJ2-4, with D perhaps matching TRBD2 (5 bases). Germline assignment: CDR1 LNHNV and CDR2 YYDKDF (reference sequence). The CDR3 loop spans 18 amino acids. The CDR3 DNA reads as TGTGCCACCAGCAGAGATGGGTCCGCGGGTGCAACCAAAAACAGTCAGTACTTC. Amino acids: CATSRDGSAGATKNSQYF.

The chain employs TRBV5-4 and TRBJ1-2; 12 positions match TRBD1. Germline assignment: CDR1 SGHNT and CDR2 YYREEE (reference sequence). This CDR3 comprises 17 residues. With V trimmed by 6 bases and J by 5 bases, 14 bases remained unmatched. The CDR3 sequence: CASINQGGTGGGYGYTF. CDR3 DNA: TGTGCCAGCATCAATCAAGGCGGGACAGGGGGCGGGTATGGCTACACCTTC. Filled out from reference TRBV5-4 and TRBJ1-2, the complete variable domain reads ETGVTQSPTHLIKTRGQQVTLRCSSQSGHNTVSWYQQALGQGPQFIFQYYREEENGRGNFPPRFSGLQFPNYSSELNVNALELDDSALYLCASINQGGTGGGYGYTFGSGTRLTVV.

This rearrangement joins TRBV5-8 to TRBJ2-5, with 9 bases that match TRBD1. V lost 4 bases to trimming and J lost 7 bases; unmatched junction nucleotides: 2. CDR3 length: 12 residues. From germline, CDR1 is SGHTS and CDR2 YDEGEE. The CDR3 is CASSRTGATQYF. The CDR3 DNA sequence: TGTGCCAGCAGCCGGACAGGGGCGACCCAGTACTTC.

The chain is built from TRBV7-2 and TRBJ2-7, with 8 bases aligning to TRBD1. The CDR3 sequence is 15 residues long. V shed 5 bases, J shed 4 bases, and the junction held 10 bases outside the gene matches. Per germline, CDR1 SGHTA and CDR2 FQGNSA. The chain's CDR3 is CASSDKTGAFYEQYF. The CDR3 DNA follows: TGTGCCAGCAGCGACAAGACAGGGGCTTTTTACGAGCAGTACTTC. Supplemented by reference TRBV7-2 and TRBJ2-7, the full variable domain reads GAGVSQSPSNKVTEKGKDVELRCDPISGHTALYWYRQSLGQGLEFLIYFQGNSAPDKSGLPSDRFSAERTGGSVSTLTIQRTQQEDSAVYLCASSDKTGAFYEQYFGPGTRLTVT.

The genes are TRBV28 and TRBJ2-3; a weak D match, TRBD1 (6 bases). The length of the CDR3 is 15 residues. Trimming pared 4 bases from V and 1 base from J, leaving 12 bases between. Per germline, CDR1 MDHEN and CDR2 SYDVKM. CDR3 in amino acids: CASSSPGHRTDTQYF. Written as DNA, the CDR3 is TGTGCCAGCAGTTCTCCGGGACATCGCACAGATACGCAGTATTTT.

The chain employs TRBV28 and TRBJ2-7, with D tentatively TRBD1 (6 bases). Trimming cost V 6 bases and J 4 bases, with 19 bases left between them. The CDR3 is 15 amino acids. Germline CDR1 reads MDHEN; CDR2 reads SYDVKM. CDR3 amino acids: CASSPTGHVPYEQYF. The CDR3 nucleotides read TGTGCCAGCAGCCCTACGGGACACGTTCCGTACGAGCAGTACTTC.

This chain connects TRBV5-5 to TRBJ1-2, with D perhaps TRBD1 (5 bases). Germline loops: CDR1 SGHKS, CDR2 YYEKEE (reference sequence). This CDR3 is built from 14 residues. With 0 bases removed from V and 4 bases from J, the gap between germline ends came to 10 bases. The CDR3 nucleotides read TGTGCCAGCAGCTTGGGACGGACATCCTATGGCTACACCTTC. This encodes CASSLGRTSYGYTF. The entire variable domain, with the rest obtained from reference TRBV5-5 and TRBJ1-2, is as follows: DAGVTQSPTHLIKTRGQQVTLRCSPISGHKSVSWYQQVLGQGPQFIFQYYEKEERGRGNFPDRFSARQFPNYSSELNVNALLLGDSALYLCASSLGRTSYGYTFGSGTRLTVV.

The chain has TRBV7-6 and TRBJ2-5, with D possibly being TRBD2 (6 bases). Per the germline V gene, CDR1 is SGHVS and CDR2 is FNYEAQ. V was shortened by 1 base and J by 4 bases, with 10 bases between the two germline ends. The length of the CDR3 is 14 residues. The CDR3 sequence is CASSLGGAGETQYF. DNA for the CDR3: TGTGCCAGCAGCTTAGGCGGGGCGGGAGAGACCCAGTACTTC.

This chain joins TRBV28 and TRBJ1-2; TRBD1 aligns across 11 bases. CDR1 and CDR2 (germline): MDHEN, SYDVKM. There are 15 residues in the CDR3. V lost 5 bases and J lost 5; bases outside the gene matches: 7. The CDR3 here is CASSLLDRGRYGYTF. CDR3 DNA: TGTGCCAGCAGTCTCTTGGACAGGGGGCGTTATGGCTACACCTTC.

The chain employs TRBV5-1 and TRBJ1-1; no definite D call. Between the trimmed V and J ends, which lost 2 bases and 5 bases, there was a span of 13 bases. Germline V CDR1 and CDR2: SGHRS, YFSETQ. This CDR3 is 14 amino acids long. The CDR3 nucleotides read TGCGCCAGCAGCTTTGAGGGTCATAGGACTGAAGCTTTCTTT. It specifies CASSFEGHRTEAFF.

This clone was seen a few times. V usage is TRBV29-1 and J usage is TRBJ2-7; D is uncertain. This CDR3 contains 13 residues. The germline V gene encodes CDR1 SQVTM and CDR2 ANQGSEA. Trimming shortened V by 0 bases and J by 5 bases, and 11 bases separated the two germline ends. The DNA of the CDR3 is TGCAGCGTTGAAGACGTCAGATCCGACGAGCAGTACTTC. Translating it yields CSVEDVRSDEQYF.

This chain joins TRBV11-2 and TRBJ2-1; 13 positions match TRBD2. Germline V CDR1 and CDR2: SGHAT, FQNNGV. The trim removed 4 bases at V and 11 bases at J, leaving 11 bases unmatched. The CDR3 has 16 residues. As DNA, the CDR3 is TGTGCCAGCAGCTCGGTGGGGACTAGCGGGGTGGGGAAGCAGTTCTTC. Amino acids: CASSSVGTSGVGKQFF.

The V gene is TRBV7-2, the J gene TRBJ2-1, with 8 bases identical to TRBD1. This CDR3 comprises 15 residues. J lost 6 bases, V lost 6 bases, and 10 bases had no gene match. CDR1 SGHTA and CDR2 FQGNSA come from the germline V gene. The CDR3 is CASRATGGSGNEQFF. The CDR3 coding sequence is TGTGCCAGCAGGGCAACAGGGGGGAGCGGCAATGAGCAGTTCTTC.

Notes on this clone: This specimen includes other DNA sequences encoding the same CDR3. The chain links TRBV11-2 to TRBJ1-2; 8 nucleotides align to TRBD1. The CDR3 covers 14 residues. From germline, CDR1 is SGHAT and CDR2 FQNNGV. The junction had 4 bases not matched to a gene; V was cut back by 1 base and J by 6 bases. The CDR3 coding sequence is TGTGCCAGCAGCTTAGGACAGGGGTACGATGGCTACACCTTC. This encodes CASSLGQGYDGYTF.

The CDR3 loop reads CSLASGTDTQYF. The CDR3 DNA reads as TGCAGCTTAGCTAGCGGTACGGATACGCAGTATTTT. The chain combines TRBV29-1 with TRBJ2-3, with TRBD2 matching 7 bases. Germline trimming cut 8 bases from V and 6 bases from J; bases unmatched to any gene: 8. Per germline, CDR1 SQVTM and CDR2 ANQGSEA. The CDR3 is made up of 12 amino acids.

The chain joins TRBV2 to TRBJ2-5, with no clear D. Between the trimmed V and J ends, which lost 4 bases and 2 bases, there was a span of 11 bases. This CDR3 region has 14 residues. Germline CDR1 is SNHLY and CDR2 is FYNNEI. Here the CDR3 DNA reads TGTGCCAGCAGTGGGGCAGTTTTACAAGAGACCCAGTACTTC. It is translated as CASSGAVLQETQYF.

The J gene is TRBJ2-2, the V gene TRBV6-6; 9 bases align to TRBD1. The CDR3 sequence is 15 residues long. The ends lost 4 bases at V and 5 bases at J; junction bases unmatched: 5. Germline values: CDR1 MNHNY, CDR2 SVGAGI (reference sequence). The CDR3 region is CASSSGQGRTGELFF. The CDR3 DNA reads TGTGCCAGCAGTTCGGGACAGGGACGAACCGGGGAGCTGTTTTTT.

This sequence joins TRBV9 and TRBJ1-3; maybe TRBD1 (6 bases). This CDR3 has 13 residues. CDR1 is SGDLS, CDR2 YYNGEE, per germline. Trimming removed 6 bases at V and 2 bases at J, with 9 bases between. The CDR3 coding sequence is TGTGCCAGCACCGGGACACCTGGAAACACCATATATTTT. Protein sequence: CASTGTPGNTIYF.

The chain has TRBV2 and TRBJ1-1, with 8 bases lining up with TRBD1. This CDR3 region has 13 residues. V shed 4 bases, J shed 11 bases, and the junction held 9 bases outside the gene matches. Germline lookup yields CDR1 SNHLY and CDR2 FYNNEI. The CDR3 DNA sequence: TGTGCCAGCAGTGGTGAGGCAGGGGGCTGGGCTTTCTTT. Amino acid sequence: CASSGEAGGWAFF.

The genes are TRBV27 and TRBJ1-5, with a possible D match to TRBD1 (5 bases). V lost 7 bases, J lost 7 bases, and 17 bases lay in between. The CDR3 contains 14 residues. CDR1 and CDR2 from the germline V gene are MNHEY and SMNVEV (reference sequence). The CDR3 region is CASIEWGGKQPQHF. The CDR3 DNA sequence: TGTGCCAGCATCGAGTGGGGGGGTAAGCAGCCCCAGCATTTT.

This clone was recorded a few times. This chain uses TRBV2 with TRBJ2-5, with D possibly being TRBD2 (7 bases). The length of the CDR3 is 14 residues. Germline V gene sequence: CDR1 SNHLY, CDR2 FYNNEI. Trimming stripped 7 bases from V and 2 bases from J, with 14 bases between. The DNA of the CDR3 is TGTGCCAGCAATCTAGGGGGGGGGCAAGAGACCCAGTACTTC. Protein product: CASNLGGGQETQYF.

This chain uses TRBV6-5 with TRBJ2-7, with 7 bases fitting TRBD1. The CDR3 consists of 15 residues. Germline trimming cut 9 bases from V and 4 bases from J; bases unmatched to any gene: 15. Germline V gene data show CDR1 as MNHEY and CDR2 as SVGAGI. DNA for the CDR3: TGTGCCAGTTCACTAACCCGGGACAGATTTTACGAGCAGTACTTC. This translates into CASSLTRDRFYEQYF.

The chain joins TRBV9 to TRBJ2-5, with D possibly TRBD2 on 6 matching bases. Germline V gene sequence: CDR1 SGDLS, CDR2 YYNGEE. V was pared by 0 bases and J by 1 base, with 13 bases between. The CDR3 totals 16 residues. The CDR3 DNA follows: TGTGCCAGCAGCGTAGCCCCTCTAGCGTCCCAAGAGACCCAGTACTTC. Residues: CASSVAPLASQETQYF.

This clone was recorded a few times. J is TRBJ2-7 and V is TRBV2, with 9 bases matching TRBD1. The CDR3 extends over 12 amino acids. V dropped 6 bases and J dropped 13; count of bases not matched to a gene: 10. CDR1 and CDR2 from the germline V gene are SNHLY and FYNNEI. The CDR3 loop is CASRVEGQGVYF. The CDR3 DNA is TGTGCCAGCAGGGTGGAGGGACAGGGTGTTTACTTC.

V and J are TRBV7-9 and TRBJ2-2, with 8 bases identical to TRBD2. V gave up 2 bases and J gave up 2 bases; unmatched junction bases: 7. This CDR3 is 17 amino acids long. Germline loops: CDR1 SEHNR, CDR2 FQNEAQ (reference sequence). The CDR3 sequence: CASSLRAGAYNTGELFF. As DNA, the CDR3 is TGTGCCAGCAGCTTACGAGCGGGGGCCTACAACACCGGGGAGCTGTTTTTT.

The CDR3 sequence is CATRDRVGTDTQYF. Written as DNA, the CDR3 is TGTGCCACCAGGGACAGGGTGGGCACAGATACGCAGTATTTT. The J gene is TRBJ2-3, the V gene TRBV15, with 8 bases matching TRBD1. Germline assignment: CDR1 LNHNV and CDR2 YYDKDF (reference sequence). With 6 bases clipped from V and 1 base from J, the junction kept 3 bases outside the gene matches. CDR3 length: 14 amino acids.